This T cell receptor (beta chain) was identified in a study of glioma-infiltrating T cells after dendritic cell vaccination. Study-wide results and caveats: Complete blood and tumor specimen sets were limited to few patients. Patients with more pretreatment TILs had longer time to progression and survival.

This sample's time point: after dendritic cell vaccination, including at tumor progression/relapse. Fresh-frozen tumor tissue and more than two years of survival data were available for all. TCRB CDR3 was amplified from 2 ug genomic DNA or less. Sequencing used immunoSEQ multiplex PCR; TCRdb keeps in-frame clones, though not all of them. The table records fewer than 75,000 clones, over 65% of them present only once. Germline-derived CDR1 and CDR2 are LNHDA and SQIVND (reference sequence). V lost 3 bases to trimming and J lost 7 bases, with 10 bases between them. The CDR3 runs to 14 residues. About this clone itself: What it binds is not known.

This receptor was obtained from a human donor with glioblastoma. The chain links TRBV19 to TRBJ1-6; unclear D gene. The starting material was blood, obtained after dendritic cell vaccination. The CDR3 protein is CASSIAVRNSPLHF. The CDR3 region has the DNA TGTGCCAGTAGTATCGCGGTGAGGAATTCACCCCTCCACTTT.